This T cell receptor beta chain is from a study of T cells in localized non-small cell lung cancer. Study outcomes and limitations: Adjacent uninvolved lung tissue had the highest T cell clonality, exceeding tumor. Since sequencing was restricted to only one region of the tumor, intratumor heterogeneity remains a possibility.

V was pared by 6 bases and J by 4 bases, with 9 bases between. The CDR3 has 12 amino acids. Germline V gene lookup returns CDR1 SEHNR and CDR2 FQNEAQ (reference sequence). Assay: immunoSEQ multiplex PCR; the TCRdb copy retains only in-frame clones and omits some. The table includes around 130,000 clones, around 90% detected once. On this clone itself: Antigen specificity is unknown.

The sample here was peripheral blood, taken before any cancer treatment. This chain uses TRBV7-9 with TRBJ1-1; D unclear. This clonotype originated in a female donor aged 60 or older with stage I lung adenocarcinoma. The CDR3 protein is CASSLHSTEAFF. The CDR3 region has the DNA TGTGCCAGCAGTCTACATAGCACTGAAGCTTTCTTT.